This paragraph covers one T cell receptor (beta chain) sequence. Execution of the assay was at deep level. TCRdb keeps only in-frame clones here, not all; method: immunoSEQ multiplex PCR. Of roughly 530,000 clones in the sample, about 96% are singletons; the top ten hold 0.06%. Germline loops: CDR1 KGHSH, CDR2 LQKENI. The CDR3 totals 14 residues. After removal of 0 bases from V and 5 bases from J, the junction contained 2 bases not matched to a gene. The study separated CD4+ cells into CD45RA+ naive and CD45RA-negative memory subsets. This record belongs to a study of shared clonotypes between healthy human individuals.

What was sequenced was naive CD4+ T cells sorted from blood. The subset is: CD45RA+ positively selected. The chain couples TRBV18 to TRBJ2-3, with TRBD2 matching over 7 bases. This clonotype originated in a woman in her thirties in good health. CDR3 sequence: CASSPPWGGDTQYF. The CDR3 DNA is TGTGCCAGCTCACCACCTTGGGGGGGAGATACGCAGTATTTT.